This passage covers 18 T cell receptor beta chains from one sample sequenced in a study of blood T cell repertoires in COVID-19. Generated by immunoSEQ multiplex PCR, the TCRdb table keeps only in-frame clones and is missing some. The sample carries tens of thousands of clones, 89% recorded once. Sequencing was carried out using peripheral blood. These receptor sequences come from a man aged 65 to 79 with active or convalescent COVID-19.

The chain is built from TRBV4-1 and TRBJ2-2; 9 bases agree with TRBD2. The CDR3 has 17 residues. CDR1 MGHRA and CDR2 YSYEKL come from the germline V gene. V lost 1 base, J lost 4 bases, and 7 bases stayed unmatched. The CDR3 spells CASSQASLAGFTGELFF. CDR3 nucleotides: TGCGCCAGCAGCCAAGCGTCTCTAGCGGGGTTCACCGGGGAGCTGTTTTTT.

The CDR3 spells CASSLFTQFSNQPQHF. The CDR3 DNA sequence: TGTGCCAGCAGTTTATTTACACAGTTTAGCAATCAGCCCCAGCATTTT. The chain recombines TRBV28 with TRBJ1-5; D uncertain. The V gene lost 1 base and the J gene lost 0 bases, with 10 bases spanning the gap. This CDR3 has 16 amino acids. Germline CDR1 reads MDHEN; CDR2 reads SYDVKM.

With respect to this clone: An end of the junction does not agree with germline; a read error may underlie this. The chain links TRBV24-1 to TRBJ1-2; TRBD1 might be the D (6 bases). CDR1 and CDR2 (germline): KGHDR, SFDVKD. This CDR3 contains 15 residues. The chain's CDR3 is CATSDSRRGAYRYTF. In DNA form, the CDR3 reads TGTGCCACCAGTGATTCCCGGCGGGGGGCCTATCGCTACACCTTC.

The V and J genes are TRBV27 and TRBJ2-1, with D tentatively TRBD2 (5 bases). The V end was cut by 0 bases, the J end by 3 bases, with 9 bases between. The germline V gene has CDR1 MNHEY and CDR2 SMNVEV (reference sequence). CDR3 length equals 15 residues. The CDR3 bases are TGTGCCAGCAGTTTATCGGCGGGTCTCTACAATGAGCAGTTCTTC. This codes for CASSLSAGLYNEQFF.

This rearrangement joins TRBV6-4 to TRBJ1-2; weak D call: TRBD1 (5 bases). The CDR3 is 15 amino acids. Germline V CDR1 and CDR2: MRHNA, SNTAGT. Between the trimmed V and J ends, which lost 7 bases and 6 bases, there was a span of 21 bases. The CDR3 loop is CASTPRGVSTDGYTF. The DNA for the CDR3 is TGTGCCAGCACTCCTCGGGGGGTAAGCACAGATGGCTACACCTTC.

The rearrangement uses TRBV5-8 and TRBJ1-1, with TRBD1 identical over 8 bases. Germline V gives CDR1 SGHTS, CDR2 YDEGEE. V shed 7 bases, J shed 4 bases, and the junction held 9 bases outside the gene matches. This CDR3 has 14 residues. The CDR3 nucleotides read TGTGCCAGCGGGGGGGACAGGCAGGGCACTGAAGCTTTCTTT. It yields the protein CASGGDRQGTEAFF.

CDR3 in amino acids: CASSQVGQGQETQYF. The CDR3 nucleotides are TGCGCCAGCAGCCAAGTCGGACAGGGACAGGAGACCCAGTACTTC. V is TRBV4-1 and J is TRBJ2-5, with TRBD1 matching over 8 bases. CDR1 is MGHRA and CDR2 is YSYEKL in the germline V gene. With 1 base clipped from V and 5 bases from J, the junction kept 6 bases outside the gene matches. This CDR3 has 15 amino acids.

The chain combines TRBV5-1 with TRBJ2-1, with 10 bases identical to TRBD1. CDR1 and CDR2 (germline): SGHRS, YFSETQ. V shed 0 bases, J shed 6 bases, and the junction held 3 bases outside the gene matches. This CDR3 spans 15 amino acids. DNA for the CDR3: TGCGCCAGCAGCTTGGCGGGACAGGGGTCCAATGAGCAGTTCTTC. Protein: CASSLAGQGSNEQFF.

The V call is TRBV19, the J call TRBJ2-7, with a weak D call TRBD2 (5 bases). CDR1 is LNHDA and CDR2 is SQIVND in the germline V gene (reference sequence). Trimming took off 3 bases at V and 10 bases at J, with 19 bases between the two ends. The CDR3 sequence is 14 residues long. The CDR3 loop is CASSIEYMEEGQYF. In DNA form, the CDR3 reads TGTGCCAGTAGTATTGAGTATATGGAAGAGGGTCAGTACTTC. The full variable domain, in which reference TRBV19 and TRBJ2-7 provide the parts outside the CDR3, is DGGITQSPKYLFRKEGQNVTLSCEQNLNHDAMYWYRQDPGQGLRLIYYSQIVNDFQKGDIAEGYSVSREKKESFPLTVTSAQKNPTAFYLCASSIEYMEEGQYFGPGTRLTVT.

The genes are TRBV5-6 and TRBJ1-2; 8 nucleotides match TRBD1. Per the germline V gene, CDR1 is SGHDT and CDR2 is YYEEEE. J lost 8 bases, V lost 4 bases, and 10 bases had no gene match. The CDR3 consists of 14 residues. The CDR3 is CASSPPQGARGYTF. CDR3 in DNA: TGTGCCAGCAGCCCTCCGCAGGGGGCGCGAGGCTACACCTTC. Full variable domain (remainder filled in from reference TRBV5-6 and TRBJ1-2): DAGVTQSPTHLIKTRGQQVTLRCSPKSGHDTVSWYQQALGQGPQFIFQYYEEEERQRGNFPDRFSGHQFPNYSSELNVNALLLGDSALYLCASSPPQGARGYTFGSGTRLTVV.

V gene TRBV5-5 combines with J gene TRBJ1-1, with TRBD1 matching over 7 bases. The CDR3 consists of 14 residues. The junction had 9 bases not matched to a gene; V was cut back by 5 bases and J by 5 bases. In germline, CDR1 is SGHKS, CDR2 YYEKEE (reference sequence). The CDR3 region has the DNA TGTGCCAGCAGGCATGCGACAGGGATGACTGAAGCTTTCTTT. Translating gives CASRHATGMTEAFF. The variable domain in full, with the rest retrieved from reference TRBV5-5 and TRBJ1-1, is DAGVTQSPTHLIKTRGQQVTLRCSPISGHKSVSWYQQVLGQGPQFIFQYYEKEERGRGNFPDRFSARQFPNYSSELNVNALLLGDSALYLCASRHATGMTEAFFGQGTRLTVV.

The J gene is TRBJ1-6, the V gene TRBV4-3, with D uncertain. Germline assignment: CDR1 LGHNA and CDR2 YSLEER. Trimming pared 5 bases from V and 0 bases from J, leaving 11 bases between. The CDR3 covers 16 residues. The CDR3 DNA sequence: TGCGCCAGCAGCTCCTATGTAAACTCCTATAATTCACCCCTCCACTTT. It is translated as CASSSYVNSYNSPLHF.

As DNA, the CDR3 is TGTGCCAGCAGCGTAGTCCCAGGGGGTTCACCCCTCCACTTT. Amino acid sequence: CASSVVPGGSPLHF. This chain uses TRBV9 with TRBJ1-6, with 7 bases aligning to TRBD1. The junction had 3 bases not matched to a gene; V was cut back by 0 bases and J by 9 bases. The CDR3 extends over 14 amino acids. Germline V gene data show CDR1 as SGDLS and CDR2 as YYNGEE. Variable domain in full (rest from reference TRBV9 and TRBJ1-6): DSGVTQTPKHLITATGQRVTLRCSPRSGDLSVYWYQQSLDQGLQFLIQYYNGEERAKGNILERFSAQQFPDLHSELNLSSLELGDSALYFCASSVVPGGSPLHFGNGTRLTVT.

The chain joins TRBV6-2 or TRBV6-3 to TRBJ1-2; TRBD1 matches at 7 bases. The trim removed 2 bases at V and 4 bases at J, leaving 7 bases unmatched. This CDR3 spans 15 amino acids. From germline, CDR1 is MNHEY and CDR2 SVGEGT. CDR3 nucleotides: TGTGCCAGCAGTTACCCGACAGGGAAGACCTATGGCTACACCTTC. Amino acid sequence: CASSYPTGKTYGYTF.

This clone was found once. The V call is TRBV6-5, the J call TRBJ1-2; tentative D call: TRBD1 (5 bases). V lost 5 bases, J lost 4 bases, and 8 bases lay in between. The CDR3 totals 12 residues. Germline V CDR1 and CDR2: MNHEY, SVGAGI. CDR3 coding DNA: TGTGCCAGCAGTAGGACAATCTATGGCTACACCTTC. Protein sequence: CASSRTIYGYTF.

This clone has just one count. The genes are TRBV13 and TRBJ2-3; TRBD1 aligns across 8 bases. V gave up 5 bases and J gave up 3 bases; unmatched junction bases: 13. CDR3 length: 17 residues. Looked up from germline, CDR1 is PRHDT and CDR2 is FYEKMQ (reference sequence). The CDR3, as DNA: TGTGCCAGCAGCCAAGGAGGTTGGGACAGGATGACAGATACGCAGTATTTT. As protein: CASSQGGWDRMTDTQYF.

J is TRBJ1-5 and V is TRBV15; a possible D gene is TRBD1 (6 bases). Germline values: CDR1 LNHNV, CDR2 YYDKDF (reference sequence). The CDR3 covers 15 residues. V was clipped by 0 bases and J by 10 bases, with 16 bases between them. CDR3 sequence reads: CATSRDQENRDPQHF. CDR3 nucleotide sequence: TGTGCCACCAGCAGAGATCAGGAGAACAGGGACCCCCAGCATTTT.

This rearrangement joins TRBV18 to TRBJ2-1, with TRBD2 matching 10 bases. There are 15 residues in the CDR3. The J segment lost 5 bases and the V segment lost 2 bases, leaving 3 bases of the junction unmatched. Germline V lookup: CDR1 KGHSH, CDR2 LQKENI. The chain's CDR3 is CASSPGLAGDNEQFF. The CDR3 nucleotides read TGTGCCAGCTCACCAGGGCTAGCGGGGGACAATGAGCAGTTCTTC.